Shown below are 8 T cell receptor beta chains from a single sample sequenced in a study of shared clonotypes between healthy human individuals. The assay was immunoSEQ multiplex PCR, and TCRdb's table has in-frame clones only and misses some. The profile shows some 1 million clones, about 75% of them singletons. Sequences were obtained from memory CD4+ T cells sorted from blood. Regarding subset: CD45RA-negative fraction. The receptors derive from a young man in good health.

This clone has only one observation. The chain joins TRBV11-3 to TRBJ2-1; D gene unclear. The CDR3 covers 12 residues. The V end was cut by 2 bases, the J end by 5 bases, with 4 bases between. CDR1 and CDR2 from the germline V gene are SGHNT and YENEEA. The CDR3 spells CASSLTHNEQFF. In DNA, the CDR3 is TGTGCCAGCAGCTTAACCCACAATGAGCAGTTCTTC.

The V and J genes are TRBV15 and TRBJ2-1, with TRBD2 matching over 9 bases. The V segment lost 5 bases and the J segment 1 base; nucleotides outside the gene matches: 9. Per the germline V gene, CDR1 is LNHNV and CDR2 is YYDKDF (reference sequence). The CDR3 consists of 17 residues. The CDR3 is CATSSRTSVGSYNEQFF. CDR3 DNA: TGTGCCACCAGCTCCAGGACTAGCGTGGGGTCCTACAATGAGCAGTTCTTC.

V is TRBV7-2 and J is TRBJ1-1; tentatively, D is TRBD1 (6 bases). This CDR3 contains 14 residues. V lost 5 bases and J 1 base, leaving 11 bases between the germline ends. Germline lookup yields CDR1 SGHTA and CDR2 FQGNSA. The CDR3 spells CASSRGTKNTEAFF. The CDR3 DNA sequence: TGTGCCAGCAGCCGAGGGACAAAGAACACTGAAGCTTTCTTT.

The chain links TRBV6-1 to TRBJ2-1, with 9 bases identical to TRBD2. This CDR3 region has 15 residues. The ends lost 8 bases at V and 2 bases at J; junction bases unmatched: 7. In germline, CDR1 is MNHNS, CDR2 SASEGT. CDR3 nucleotide sequence: TGTGCCAGCGGCTCCGGGACTAGCACCTACAATGAGCAGTTCTTC. This codes for CASGSGTSTYNEQFF.

The chain recombines TRBV4-1 with TRBJ2-1, with 10 bases that match TRBD2. Germline values: CDR1 MGHRA, CDR2 YSYEKL. J was trimmed by 7 bases and V by 6 bases; bases with no gene match: 6. This CDR3 region has 14 residues. CDR3 residues: CASRRLAGLNEQFF. The CDR3 DNA follows: TGCGCCAGCAGAAGACTAGCGGGTCTAAATGAGCAGTTCTTC.

The sample holds a few counts of this clone. The sample holds other DNA sequences that translate to the same CDR3. J is TRBJ2-1 and V is TRBV4-3, with D unresolved. Germline values: CDR1 LGHNA, CDR2 YSLEER. The V end lost 0 bases, the J end lost 4 bases, and 4 bases lay between the germline ends. This CDR3 has 13 residues. DNA for the CDR3: TGCGCCAGCAGCCAAGAGAGGTACAATGAGCAGTTCTTC. Its protein is CASSQERYNEQFF.

The J gene is TRBJ2-5, the V gene TRBV5-1; D is unresolved. The CDR3 runs 13 residues. V lost 0 bases and J 4 bases, leaving 7 bases between the germline ends. The germline gives CDR1 SGHRS, CDR2 YFSETQ. Written as DNA, the CDR3 is TGCGCCAGCAGCTTGGAACAGCTAGAGACCCAGTACTTC. Its translation: CASSLEQLETQYF. Together with reference TRBV5-1 and TRBJ2-5, the CDR3 gives the full variable domain: KAGVTQTPRYLIKTRGQQVTLSCSPISGHRSVSWYQQTPGQGLQFLFEYFSETQRNKGNFPGRFSGRQFSNSRSEMNVSTLELGDSALYLCASSLEQLETQYFGPGTRLLVL.

This clone was counted once. The chain is built from TRBV6-1 and TRBJ1-4; 7 nucleotides line up with TRBD1. With V trimmed by 3 bases and J by 8 bases, 6 bases remained unmatched. Looked up from germline, CDR1 is MNHNS and CDR2 is SASEGT. The CDR3 runs to 14 residues. The CDR3 DNA is TGTGCCAGCAGTGACGACAGGGTTAAGGAAAAACTGTTTTTT. Residues: CASSDDRVKEKLFF.